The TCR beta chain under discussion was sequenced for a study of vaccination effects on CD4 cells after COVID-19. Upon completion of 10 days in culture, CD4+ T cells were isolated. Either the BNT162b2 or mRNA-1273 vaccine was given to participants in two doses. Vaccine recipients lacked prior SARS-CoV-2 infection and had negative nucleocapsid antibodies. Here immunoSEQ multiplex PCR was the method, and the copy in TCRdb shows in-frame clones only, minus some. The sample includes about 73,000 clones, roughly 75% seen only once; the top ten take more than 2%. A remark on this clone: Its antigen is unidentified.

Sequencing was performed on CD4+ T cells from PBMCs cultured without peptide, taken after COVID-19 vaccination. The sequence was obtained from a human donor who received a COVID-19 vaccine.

The CDR3 region has the DNA TGTGCCAGCAGCCTATGGGACAGCCAAACCCAATTCTCTGGGGCCAACGTCCTGACTTTC. This codes for CASSLWDSQTQFSGANVLTF. V usage is TRBV14 and J usage is TRBJ2-6, with TRBD1 matching over 7 bases. The junction had 15 bases not matched to a gene; V was cut back by 4 bases and J by 0 bases. The CDR3 spans 20 residues. CDR1 SGHDN and CDR2 FVKESK come from the germline V gene.